These T cell receptor beta chains were read from a single sample in a study of blood T cell repertoires in COVID-19. Libraries were prepared by immunoSEQ multiplex PCR; TCRdb keeps only in-frame clonotypes and omits some of them. The repertoire holds 45,000 to 50,000 clones, with about three quarters as singletons. Sequencing used peripheral blood. Source of these receptors: a human donor with active or convalescent COVID-19. The donor label of this sample is uncertain. The CDR3 runs from the conserved cysteine through the conserved F or W. The D gene is left open where the match is weak. Not every row has a clone size; where given, it reads once, few, many or a size class.

>TRBD2|TRBJ2-3|few|TRBV24-1
CATSDTSGSPAGGEYF
TGTGCCACCAGTGATACTAGCGGGAGCCCCGCCGGAGGGGAGTATTTT
>NA|TRBJ2-3|NA|TRBV9
CASSGPAGSTDTQYF
TGTGCCAGCAGCGGCCCGGCGGGTAGCACAGATACGCAGTATTTT
>TRBD1|TRBJ1-3|NA|TRBV6-5
CASNPGQGSGNTIYF
TGTGCCAGCAACCCGGGACAGGGGTCGGGAAACACCATATATTTT
>TRBD2|TRBJ2-7|NA|TRBV5-4
CASSRGEGLEQYF
TGTGCCAGCAGCCGAGGGGAGGGCCTCGAGCAGTACTTC
>NA|TRBJ1-2|NA|TRBV11-2
CASSFASGGYTF
TGTGCCAGCAGCTTCGCGTCGGGTGGCTACACCTTC
>TRBD2|TRBJ2-2|NA|TRBV27
CASGQRGITNTGELFF
TGTGCCAGCGGGCAGCGGGGAATAACGAACACCGGGGAGCTGTTTTTT
>TRBD1|TRBJ2-1|NA|TRBV28
CASSPTGGAWREQFF
TGTGCCAGCAGTCCAACAGGGGGCGCTTGGCGGGAGCAGTTCTTC
>TRBD1|TRBJ1-1|NA|TRBV10-3
CAATPGGGMNTEAFF
TGTGCTGCAACTCCAGGGGGCGGGATGAACACTGAAGCTTTCTTT
>NA|TRBJ1-5|NA|TRBV6-5
CASAEGGSSQPQHF
TGTGCCAGCGCCGAGGGAGGGAGCAGTCAGCCCCAGCATTTT
>TRBD2|TRBJ2-4|NA|TRBV5-1
CASSSGLAGLAKNIQYF
TGCGCCAGCAGCTCCGGACTAGCGGGCCTAGCCAAAAACATTCAGTACTTC
>NA|TRBJ2-3|few|TRBV6-2/TRBV6-3
CASSATKASMQNTQYF
TGTGCCAGCAGTGCGACTAAAGCCTCTATGCAAAATACGCAGTATTTT
>TRBD1|TRBJ1-2|NA|TRBV19
CASSIYPAGGGGYTF
TGTGCCAGTAGTATTTATCCGGCAGGGGGCGGTGGCTACACCTTC
>TRBD1|TRBJ2-6|NA|TRBV7-2
CASSPGQGFSGANVLTF
TGTGCCAGCAGCCCGGGACAGGGTTTCTCTGGGGCCAACGTCCTGACTTTC
>TRBD2|TRBJ2-1|once|TRBV19
CASSKGLERGNEQFF
TGTGCCAGTAGTAAAGGACTAGAGAGGGGTAATGAGCAGTTCTTC
>TRBD1|TRBJ2-7|few|TRBV5-1
CASSRDSYEQYF
TGCGCCAGCAGCCGGGACAGCTACGAGCAGTACTTC
>TRBD1|TRBJ2-1|NA|TRBV7-9
CASSSPGQGYNEQFF
TGTGCCAGCAGCTCGCCGGGACAGGGGTACAATGAGCAGTTCTTC
>NA|TRBJ2-7|once|TRBV5-1
CASTRDDSTQNYEQYF
TGCGCCAGCACCCGAGACGACAGCACCCAAAACTACGAGCAGTACTTC
>TRBD1|TRBJ2-3|few|TRBV5-6
CASSLGPPGTGRTDTQYF
TGTGCCAGCAGCTTGGGACCTCCAGGGACAGGACGCACAGATACGCAGTATTTT
>NA|TRBJ1-1|NA|TRBV5-1
CASSFDNRVTEAFF
TGCGCCAGCAGCTTCGACAACCGAGTCACTGAAGCTTTCTTT
>TRBD2|TRBJ2-2|NA|TRBV9
CASSVTGGLAGGAGELFF
TGTGCCAGCAGCGTAACTGGGGGACTAGCGGGAGGTGCCGGGGAGCTGTTTTTT
>NA|TRBJ1-2|NA|TRBV5-8
CASSFGHVYLNYGYTF
TGTGCCAGCAGCTTTGGACACGTATATCTTAACTATGGCTACACCTTC
>TRBD2|TRBJ2-1|NA|TRBV27
CASTKGGTSYNEQFF
TGTGCCAGTACCAAGGGAGGGACCTCCTACAATGAGCAGTTCTTC
>TRBD2|TRBJ2-5|NA|TRBV11-2
CASNYGLAETQYF
TGTGCCAGCAATTACGGACTAGCGGAGACCCAGTACTTC
>NA|TRBJ1-2|NA|TRBV7-8
CASSFDSGGGYTF
TGTGCCAGCAGCTTCGACAGCGGGGGGGGCTACACCTTC
>NA|TRBJ2-5|NA|TRBV18
CASSPGGKETQYF
TGTGCCAGCTCACCAGGGGGCAAAGAGACCCAGTACTTC
>TRBD2|TRBJ2-3|NA|TRBV7-3
CASSPGTSGPTDTQYF
TGTGCCAGCAGCCCCGGGACTAGCGGTCCCACAGATACGCAGTATTTT
>TRBD1|TRBJ2-2|NA|TRBV10-3
CAITPDRDTGELFF
TGTGCCATCACCCCAGACAGGGACACCGGGGAGCTGTTTTTT
>NA|TRBJ2-3|NA|TRBV18
CASSPGIQGSDTQYF
TGTGCCAGCTCACCGGGTATACAGGGATCAGATACGCAGTATTTT
>TRBD1|TRBJ2-5|NA|TRBV15
CATSRWTGQETQYF
TGTGCCACCAGCAGATGGACAGGGCAAGAGACCCAGTACTTC
>NA|TRBJ1-2|few|TRBV30
CAADSLDIDTF
TGTGCCGCGGACTCCCTAGATATTGACACCTTC
>NA|TRBJ2-7|few|TRBV5-6
CASSLTDSYEQYF
TGTGCCAGCAGCTTAACAGATTCCTACGAGCAGTACTTC
>TRBD2|TRBJ2-1|NA|TRBV11-3
CASSLGPGGHNEQFF
TGTGCCAGCAGCTTAGGGCCGGGAGGCCACAATGAGCAGTTCTTC
>TRBD1|TRBJ2-3|large|TRBV7-9
CASSWGQGAGDTQYF
TGTGCCAGCAGCTGGGGACAGGGGGCTGGAGATACGCAGTATTTT
>NA|TRBJ2-5|NA|TRBV27
CASSLDFSAQETQYF
TGTGCCAGCAGTCTAGACTTCTCAGCACAAGAGACCCAGTACTTC
>NA|TRBJ2-5|NA|TRBV24-1
CATSDLLQGETQYF
TGTGCCACCAGTGATTTATTGCAGGGAGAGACCCAGTACTTC
>TRBD2|TRBJ2-3|NA|TRBV14
CATSSGRAADTQYF
TGTGCCACCTCCAGCGGGAGGGCTGCAGATACGCAGTATTTT
>TRBD2|TRBJ2-7|NA|TRBV10-3
CAISYGTSVNSYEQYF
TGTGCCATCAGTTACGGGACTAGCGTAAACTCCTACGAGCAGTACTTC
>NA|TRBJ2-3|few|TRBV19
CASRKGDLADTQYF
TGTGCCAGTAGGAAGGGGGATTTAGCAGATACGCAGTATTTT
>TRBD1|TRBJ2-7|NA|TRBV5-8
CASSGPGTGIWGYEQYF
TGTGCCAGCAGCGGTCCCGGGACAGGGATTTGGGGCTACGAGCAGTACTTC
>NA|TRBJ1-1|NA|TRBV12-3/TRBV12-4
CASSLVAGSEAFF
TGTGCCAGCAGTTTGGTTGCGGGGTCTGAAGCTTTCTTT
>NA|TRBJ1-2|NA|TRBV12-3/TRBV12-4
CASSTAQGRDYTF
TGTGCCAGCAGTACCGCCCAGGGGCGTGACTACACCTTC